This TCR beta chain was observed in a study of control samples from healthy donors and cancer patients. Trimming removed 2 bases at V and 6 bases at J, with 11 bases between. There are 14 residues in the CDR3. Germline V gene data show CDR1 as SGHTA and CDR2 as FQGNSA. The repertoire was sequenced with immunoSEQ multiplex PCR; TCRdb's copy has only in-frame clones and lacks some. The sample comprises around 94,000 clones, more than 85% of which are singletons, and 0.95% to 1.5% rests with the top ten. The sample taken for sequencing was blood. The chain carries TRBV7-2 and TRBJ2-4, with a possible D match to TRBD1 (6 bases). The sequence came from a woman aged 50 to 60 in good health. CDR3 protein: CASSLQGQGNIQYF. The CDR3 region has the DNA TGTGCCAGCAGCTTACAGGGGCAAGGAAACATTCAGTACTTC.